This T cell receptor beta chain was sequenced during a study of blood T cell repertoires in COVID-19. The CDR3 contains 12 residues. Trimming shortened V by 5 bases and J by 9 bases, and 11 bases separated the two germline ends. Germline CDR1 is LGHDT and CDR2 is YNNKEL (reference sequence). Original processing methods: Reference gene primers were amplified, and this amplification served to estimate nucleated cell counts. The protocol was immunoSEQ multiplex PCR, while the TCRdb copy is restricted to in-frame clones and leaves out a portion. That table furnishes V, J and clone size, whereas the DNA furnished D and trimming. The table shows 180,000 or so clones, with around 85% occurring only once.

This chain links TRBV3-1 (or the pseudogene TRBV3-2) with TRBJ1-5; perhaps TRBD1 as D (5 bases). This receptor was obtained from a human donor with active or convalescent COVID-19. The donor label of this sample is uncertain. The specimen sequenced was peripheral blood. DNA for the CDR3: TGTGCCAGCAGCTACGAAAGGGGGCCCCAGCATTTT. It translates to CASSYERGPQHF.